This T cell receptor (beta chain) was obtained from a study of cytomegalovirus exposure and HLA in healthy donors. Study-wide points: A later analysis showed that HLA-associated TCR beta chains had undergone more clonal expansion than equally common others. Per published accounts, TCR beta sequences correctly predicted the HLA-A and HLA-B alleles of most subjects. Presence/absence analyses supposed approximately even sequencing depth among donors.

The PCR made use of 60 Vbeta and 13 Jbeta primers. The method was immunoSEQ multiplex PCR; TCRdb's version includes in-frame clones alone and lacks a portion of them. Found here are 150,000 or so clones, around 80% of them singletons; the top ten hold about 4.3%. The CDR3 consists of 14 residues. V lost 6 bases and J 6 bases, leaving 15 bases between the germline ends. The V gene's germline CDR1 is MNHNS and CDR2 SASEGT. As concerns this clone: No antigen is known for it.

This receptor was obtained from a woman aged 45-65 years in good health and CMV-seropositive. Sequencing used PBMCs. The rearrangement links TRBV6-1 to TRBJ2-1; D possibly corresponds to TRBD1 (6 bases). DNA of the CDR3: TGTGCCAGCAGGCCGGGACATTCTTCCAATGAGCAGTTCTTC. It specifies CASRPGHSSNEQFF.